One and the same sample provided the 17 T cell receptor beta chains below, sequenced in a study of T cell responses to AZD1222 COVID-19 vaccine. The data were produced by immunoSEQ multiplex PCR, yet TCRdb's version contains in-frame clones alone and is incomplete. The profile shows some 150,000 clones, around nine tenths of them singletons. The sequencing here drew on peripheral blood, taken on day 0 of AZD1222 vaccination. The receptors were gathered from an adult in good health.

This clone has just one count. V gene TRBV21-1 combines with J gene TRBJ1-4. TRBV21-1 represents a pseudogene. This CDR3 is built from 14 residues. The CDR3 DNA reads as TGTGCCAGCAGCAAAGACGACACTAATGAAAAACTGTTTTTT. As protein: CASSKDDTNEKLFF.

The chain couples TRBV5-1 to TRBJ2-7, with D maybe TRBD2 (5 bases). Germline CDR1 and CDR2: SGHRS and YFSETQ. The CDR3 is 11 residues long. V was trimmed by 5 bases and J by 3 bases, leaving 6 bases between them. CDR3 DNA sequence: TGCGCCAGCAGTCGGGGCTACGAGCAGTACTTC. Translated, it gives CASSRGYEQYF.

This sequence joins TRBV5-6 and TRBJ2-1; 9 bases are a match to TRBD2. The CDR3 loop spans 14 amino acids. Germline CDR1 reads SGHDT; CDR2 reads YYEEEE. Trimming cost V 5 bases and J 9 bases; bases outside gene matches: 9. The chain's CDR3 is CASSTGLALGEQFF. For the CDR3, the DNA is TGTGCCAGCAGTACGGGACTAGCCTTAGGTGAGCAGTTCTTC.

The chain links TRBV9 to TRBJ1-4, with D possibly matching TRBD1 (6 bases). The CDR3 spans 14 residues. The germline gives CDR1 SGDLS, CDR2 YYNGEE. V dropped 7 bases and J dropped 8 bases, with 18 bases sitting between them. CDR3 region: CASGEGESVEKLFF. In DNA, the CDR3 is TGTGCCAGCGGGGAGGGGGAGTCAGTAGAAAAACTGTTTTTT.

The J gene is TRBJ2-1, the V gene TRBV7-3; 10 nucleotides align to TRBD2. V shed 2 bases, J shed 5 bases, and the junction held 0 bases outside the gene matches. CDR3 length equals 14 residues. CDR1 and CDR2 (germline): SGHTA, FQGTGA. The CDR3 spells CASSLLAGDNEQFF. CDR3 DNA sequence: TGTGCCAGCAGCTTACTAGCGGGAGACAATGAGCAGTTCTTC. The variable domain in full, with the rest retrieved from reference TRBV7-3 and TRBJ2-1, is GAGVSQTPSNKVTEKGKYVELRCDPISGHTALYWYRQSLGQGPEFLIYFQGTGAADDSGLPNDRFFAVRPEGSVSTLKIQRTERGDSAVYLCASSLLAGDNEQFFGPGTRLTVL.

The chain couples TRBV7-9 to TRBJ2-3; D is possibly TRBD2 (7 bases). The CDR3 runs to 14 residues. Germline V CDR1 and CDR2: SEHNR, FQNEAQ (reference sequence). V was cut by 5 bases and J by 9 bases, with 18 bases left in between. The CDR3 reads CASSHAGAESTQYF. In DNA form, the CDR3 reads TGTGCCAGCAGCCACGCGGGGGCCGAGTCCACGCAGTATTTT.

The chain has TRBV28 and TRBJ2-7; D call uncertain. Germline V lookup: CDR1 MDHEN, CDR2 SYDVKM. The CDR3 has 11 residues. Trimming shortened V by 8 bases and J by 1 base, and 6 bases separated the two germline ends. The CDR3 here is CASEGSYEQYF. CDR3 DNA: TGTGCCAGCGAAGGATCCTACGAGCAGTACTTC. The full variable domain, its missing parts supplied by reference TRBV28 and TRBJ2-7, is DVKVTQSSRYLVKRTGEKVFLECVQDMDHENMFWYRQDPGLGLRLIYFSYDVKMKEKGDIPEGYSVSREKKERFSLILESASTNQTSMYLCASEGSYEQYFGPGTRLTVT.

The CDR3 DNA reads as TGTGCCAGCAGTGAATCCCTCGCTCGTAGCGGGAGCCCCTACAATGAGCAGTTCTTC. It encodes CASSESLARSGSPYNEQFF. The chain joins TRBV2 to TRBJ2-1; 9 bases agree with TRBD2. Germline V gene sequence: CDR1 SNHLY, CDR2 FYNNEI. With V trimmed by 2 bases and J by 2 bases, 13 bases remained unmatched. The CDR3 runs 19 residues. The full variable domain, with the rest looked up from reference TRBV2 and TRBJ2-1, is EPEVTQTPSHQVTQMGQEVILRCVPISNHLYFYWYRQILGQKVEFLVSFYNNEISEKSEIFDDQFSVERPDGSNFTLKIRSTKLEDSAMYFCASSESLARSGSPYNEQFFGPGTRLTVL.

The V gene is TRBV4-2, the J gene TRBJ2-1; D is ambiguous. Trimming took 1 base from V and 0 from J, leaving 13 bases between them. The germline gives CDR1 LGHNA, CDR2 YNFKEQ. The CDR3 length is 17 residues. As DNA, the CDR3 is TGTGCCAGCAGCCAAGGTCTGGTGATTAGCTCCTACAATGAGCAGTTCTTC. Its protein product is CASSQGLVISSYNEQFF.

The chain couples TRBV29-1 to TRBJ1-4, with D hard to call. The V and J ends lost 7 bases and 5 bases respectively, with 23 bases between them. The CDR3 loop spans 16 amino acids. CDR1 is SQVTM and CDR2 is ANQGSEA in the germline V gene. The CDR3 DNA follows: TGCAGCGCATACGACCCCACGCTGGATAACAATGAAAAACTGTTTTTT. This codes for CSAYDPTLDNNEKLFF.

This sequence joins TRBV28 and TRBJ2-1; 12 nucleotides line up with TRBD2. This CDR3 comprises 16 residues. After removal of 4 bases from V and 7 bases from J, the junction contained 8 bases not matched to a gene. Germline V gene data show CDR1 as MDHEN and CDR2 as SYDVKM. The CDR3 DNA reads as TGTGCCAGCAGTTGGGAACTAGCGGGAGGAGGTAATGAGCAGTTCTTC. It translates to CASSWELAGGGNEQFF.

The chain is built from TRBV11-3 and TRBJ2-7; D is possibly TRBD2 (5 bases). V was cut by 3 bases and J by 3 bases, with 18 bases left in between. The CDR3 totals 16 residues. Germline-derived CDR1 and CDR2 are SGHNT and YENEEA. CDR3 bases: TGTGCCAGCAGCTTCATCCTCACGGGGTCCTACTACGAGCAGTACTTC. Encoded protein: CASSFILTGSYYEQYF.

J is TRBJ1-5 and V is TRBV28, with D unclear. Germline values: CDR1 MDHEN, CDR2 SYDVKM. The germline V and J ends were trimmed by 3 bases and 6 bases, with 6 bases remaining between them. The CDR3 is 12 residues long. The CDR3 is CASSLPSQPQHF. DNA of the CDR3: TGTGCCAGCAGTTTGCCGAGTCAGCCCCAGCATTTT. Based on the CDR3 plus reference TRBV28 and TRBJ1-5, the full variable domain is DVKVTQSSRYLVKRTGEKVFLECVQDMDHENMFWYRQDPGLGLRLIYFSYDVKMKEKGDIPEGYSVSREKKERFSLILESASTNQTSMYLCASSLPSQPQHFGDGTRLSIL.

In its sample, this clone was seen a few times. The J gene is TRBJ2-6, the V gene TRBV27, with D possibly matching TRBD1 (6 bases). Trimming pared 3 bases from V and 3 bases from J, leaving 15 bases between. The CDR3 is made up of 17 amino acids. Germline V CDR1 and CDR2: MNHEY, SMNVEV (reference sequence). In DNA form, the CDR3 reads TGTGCCAGCAGTTTTCGCGGACAGATATTTGGGGCCAACGTCCTGACTTTC. It translates to CASSFRGQIFGANVLTF. Together with reference TRBV27 and TRBJ2-6, the CDR3 gives the full variable domain: EAQVTQNPRYLITVTGKKLTVTCSQNMNHEYMSWYRQDPGLGLRQIYYSMNVEVTDKGDVPEGYKVSRKEKRNFPLILESPSPNQTSLYFCASSFRGQIFGANVLTFGAGSRLTVL.

The genes are TRBV12-3 or TRBV12-4 and TRBJ1-5, with a tentative D call TRBD1 (5 bases). Trimming left V 4 bases short and J 5 bases short, with 9 bases between. The length of the CDR3 is 13 residues. CDR3 sequence reads: CASSSQGDQPQHF. CDR3 DNA: TGTGCCAGCAGTTCGCAGGGTGATCAGCCCCAGCATTTT.

About this clone itself: Different DNA sequences within this sample yield the same CDR3. The chain carries TRBV6-2 or TRBV6-3 and TRBJ2-1; D uncertain. The CDR3 consists of 13 residues. Germline V lookup: CDR1 MNHEY, CDR2 SVGEGT. V was pared by 2 bases and J by 2 bases, with 4 bases between. The CDR3 DNA is TGTGCCAGCAGTTACGGCCCCTACAATGAGCAGTTCTTC. Protein sequence: CASSYGPYNEQFF.

This chain connects TRBV7-2 to TRBJ1-1; the match to TRBD1 covers 11 bases. This CDR3 comprises 15 residues. The germline CDR1 and CDR2 sequences are SGHTA and FQGNSA. V shed 7 bases, J shed 4 bases, and the junction held 8 bases outside the gene matches. DNA of the CDR3: TGTGCCAGCAACCCCTCCGGGACAGGGGGCACTGAAGCTTTCTTT. Translation: CASNPSGTGGTEAFF. Filled out from reference TRBV7-2 and TRBJ1-1, the complete variable domain reads GAGVSQSPSNKVTEKGKDVELRCDPISGHTALYWYRQSLGQGLEFLIYFQGNSAPDKSGLPSDRFSAERTGGSVSTLTIQRTQQEDSAVYLCASNPSGTGGTEAFFGQGTRLTVV.